This entry concerns a single TCR beta chain. The entry originates in a study of blood T cell repertoires in COVID-19. Whole-study context: Acute and convalescent COVID-19 specimens originated in the United States, Italy and Spain. T cells, B-cell-depleted T cells, or PBMCs provided the cDNA or gDNA that served as material.

Germline V gives CDR1 ENHRY, CDR2 SYGVKD. The CDR3 extends over 14 amino acids. The ends were cut back, 8 bases at V and 0 bases at J, with 11 bases in the middle. Authors' analysis steps: From reference gene primer amplification, estimates of nucleated cell counts were derived. TCRdb keeps only in-frame clones here, not all; method: immunoSEQ multiplex PCR. The DNA was the basis for D and trimming; V, J and clone size are from that table. The sample yields roughly 260,000 clones, around 87% seen once. The V call is TRBV10-3, the J call TRBJ2-1; tentative D call: TRBD1 (6 bases). Sequenced material: peripheral blood. This TCR came from a woman aged 45-60 years with acute or convalescent COVID-19. DNA for the CDR3: TGTGCCATCGGGGGCAGTTACTCCTACAATGAGCAGTTCTTC. Its translation: CAIGGSYSYNEQFF.